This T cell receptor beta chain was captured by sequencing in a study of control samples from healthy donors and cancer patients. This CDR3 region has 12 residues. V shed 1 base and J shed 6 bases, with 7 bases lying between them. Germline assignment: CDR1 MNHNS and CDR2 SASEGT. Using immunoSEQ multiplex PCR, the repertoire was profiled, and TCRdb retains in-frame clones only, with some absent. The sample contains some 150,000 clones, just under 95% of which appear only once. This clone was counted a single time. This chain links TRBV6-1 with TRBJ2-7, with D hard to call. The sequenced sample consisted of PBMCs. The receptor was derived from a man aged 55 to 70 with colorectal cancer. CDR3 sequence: CASSEGLLEQYF. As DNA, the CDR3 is TGTGCCAGCAGTGAAGGGCTTCTCGAGCAGTACTTC.